This T cell receptor beta chain was captured in a study of blood T cell repertoires in COVID-19. TCRdb keeps only in-frame clones here, not all; method: immunoSEQ multiplex PCR. The table has 250,000 to 350,000 clones, 70% to 90% seen once. V was clipped by 4 bases and J by 2 bases, with 9 bases between them. The CDR3 covers 14 residues. Germline V CDR1 and CDR2: WNHNN, SYGVQD (reference sequence). The sequencing sample was made of peripheral blood. The V call is TRBV10-1, the J call TRBJ2-1; D might be TRBD1 (6 bases). This clonotype was obtained from a man younger than 35 who had recovered from COVID-19. The DNA for the CDR3 is TGCGCCAGCAGTGGAGGGGGACCCTACAATGAGCAGTTCTTC. Translation gives CASSGGGPYNEQFF.